Listed here are 14 T cell receptor beta chains from one sample, sequenced in a study of blood T cell repertoires in COVID-19. Clones were sequenced by immunoSEQ multiplex PCR, and TCRdb holds only the in-frame ones, with some missing. The sample lists around 120,000 clones; around 80% were seen once. The sequenced sample consisted of peripheral blood. The receptors derive from a man between 65 and 79 years old with acute or convalescent COVID-19.

J is TRBJ2-3 and V is TRBV24-1, with a tentative D call TRBD2 (6 bases). Trimming cost V 2 bases and J 3 bases, with 8 bases left between them. This CDR3 contains 14 residues. Germline V gene data show CDR1 as KGHDR and CDR2 as SFDVKD. CDR3 region: CATSDWTNTDTQYF. Written as DNA, the CDR3 is TGTGCCACCAGTGATTGGACTAATACAGATACGCAGTATTTT.

The CDR3 DNA is TGTGCCAGCAGCCCCGGAGGGGTTCTTAATTTCTATGGCTACACCTTC. This codes for CASSPGGVLNFYGYTF. The rearrangement joins TRBV7-2 to TRBJ1-2; the D gene is possibly TRBD1 (5 bases). V was trimmed by 5 bases and J by 4 bases, leaving 20 bases between them. The CDR3 extends over 16 amino acids. The germline V gene encodes CDR1 SGHTA and CDR2 FQGNSA.

J is TRBJ2-2 and V is TRBV2; D perhaps matches TRBD1 (7 bases). V gave up 4 bases and J gave up 3 bases, with 12 bases separating them. The germline V gene encodes CDR1 SNHLY and CDR2 FYNNEI. The length of the CDR3 is 15 residues. DNA of the CDR3: TGTGCCAGCAGTGTCTCAGGGGGGTACACCGGGGAGCTGTTTTTT. This sequence encodes CASSVSGGYTGELFF.

The chain links TRBV6-6 to TRBJ1-1; the match to TRBD1 covers 7 bases. Germline lookup yields CDR1 MNHNY and CDR2 SVGAGI (reference sequence). The CDR3 has 17 residues. The J segment lost 0 bases and the V segment lost 5 bases, leaving 12 bases of the junction unmatched. The CDR3 is CASSRTGTERMNTEAFF. DNA of the CDR3: TGTGCCAGCAGTCGAACCGGGACAGAAAGAATGAACACTGAAGCTTTCTTT.

The DNA of the CDR3 is TGTGCCAGCAGCTTACGGACAGAAGAAAAACTGTTTTTT. Translating it yields CASSLRTEEKLFF. The chain carries TRBV11-2 and TRBJ1-4; TRBD1 might be the D (6 bases). The CDR3 sequence is 13 residues long. Germline values: CDR1 SGHAT, CDR2 FQNNGV. V lost 2 bases to trimming and J lost 8 bases, with 9 bases between them.

This chain uses TRBV28 with TRBJ1-1; TRBD1 aligns across 10 bases. Germline V lookup: CDR1 MDHEN, CDR2 SYDVKM. This CDR3 contains 16 residues. The V gene end was trimmed by 1 base and the J gene end by 1 base; junction bases not matched to a gene: 3. CDR3 coding DNA: TGTGCCAGCAGTTTATTAGGGGACAGGGGGAACACTGAAGCTTTCTTT. Protein sequence: CASSLLGDRGNTEAFF.

This clone was detected only a few times. The chain combines TRBV5-1 with TRBJ2-3, with 9 bases that match TRBD1. In germline, CDR1 is SGHRS, CDR2 YFSETQ. With 0 bases clipped from V and 4 bases from J, the junction kept 6 bases outside the gene matches. CDR3 length equals 16 residues. The CDR3 loop reads CASSLVGDREPDTQYF. CDR3 sequence (DNA): TGCGCCAGCAGCTTGGTCGGGGACAGGGAGCCAGATACGCAGTATTTT.

There are a few counts of this clone. DNA for the CDR3: TGTGCCAGCAGCTTAGCCGGACAGGTCCGGGTTGGCTACACCTTC. Its translation is CASSLAGQVRVGYTF. This chain uses TRBV7-2 with TRBJ1-2, with 7 bases fitting TRBD1. The CDR3 totals 15 residues. Per the germline V gene, CDR1 is SGHTA and CDR2 is FQGNSA. V shed 0 bases, J shed 7 bases, and the junction held 8 bases outside the gene matches.

This chain connects TRBV2 to TRBJ2-5; no clear D gene. The CDR3 runs to 11 residues. Germline-derived CDR1 and CDR2 are SNHLY and FYNNEI. The V end was cut by 7 bases, the J end by 3 bases, with 6 bases between. The CDR3: CASILEETQYF. The CDR3 DNA sequence: TGTGCCAGCATCCTAGAAGAGACCCAGTACTTC.

The gene calls are TRBV5-6 and TRBJ2-7; 9 bases line up with TRBD2. V dropped 0 bases and J dropped 3; count of bases not matched to a gene: 4. The CDR3 has 15 residues. Germline V gene sequence: CDR1 SGHDT, CDR2 YYEEEE. DNA of the CDR3: TGTGCCAGCAGCTTGGGGAGCGGGGGGTTCTACGAGCAGTACTTC. Amino acids: CASSLGSGGFYEQYF.

The chain employs TRBV4-2 and TRBJ1-5; D may be TRBD1 (6 bases). With 4 bases removed from V and 2 bases from J, the gap between germline ends came to 18 bases. CDR3 length: 17 residues. Per the germline V gene, CDR1 is LGHNA and CDR2 is YNFKEQ. The CDR3 is CASSRTAEMRGNQPQHF. CDR3 sequence (DNA): TGTGCCAGCAGCCGGACAGCGGAGATGCGTGGCAATCAGCCCCAGCATTTT.

The chain joins TRBV27 to TRBJ2-7; TRBD2 aligns across 16 bases. The germline V gene encodes CDR1 MNHEY and CDR2 SMNVEV (reference sequence). There are 17 residues in the CDR3. Trimming cost V 6 bases and J 7 bases; bases outside gene matches: 12. The CDR3 bases are TGTGCCAGCAGCAGGGGACTAGCGGGGGGGCTCTTGGGAGAGCAGTACTTC. This encodes CASSRGLAGGLLGEQYF.

The chain carries TRBV6-1 and TRBJ1-4, with a tentative D call TRBD1 (6 bases). Germline V gene sequence: CDR1 MNHNS, CDR2 SASEGT. This CDR3 spans 16 amino acids. V was pared by 2 bases and J by 0 bases, with 10 bases between. CDR3: CASSEFAGATNEKLFF. CDR3 sequence (DNA): TGTGCCAGCAGTGAATTCGCAGGGGCAACTAATGAAAAACTGTTTTTT.

The V gene is TRBV28, the J gene TRBJ1-1; the D is unclear. Trimming pared 5 bases from V and 1 base from J, leaving 8 bases between. This CDR3 comprises 13 residues. The V gene's germline CDR1 is MDHEN and CDR2 SYDVKM. In DNA form, the CDR3 reads TGTGCCAGCAGTCAACAGCCGAACACTGAAGCTTTCTTT. Its protein product is CASSQQPNTEAFF.